Listed below are T cell receptor beta chains from one sample, sequenced in a study of T cells in localized non-small cell lung cancer. The protocol was immunoSEQ multiplex PCR, while the TCRdb copy is restricted to in-frame clones and leaves out a portion. The sample consists of more than 100,000 clones, 70% to 90% of them appearing once. The material sequenced was peripheral blood, taken before any cancer treatment. The source is a female donor over 55 with stage I lung adenocarcinoma. CDR3s include the opening cysteine and the closing phenylalanine or tryptophan. The order of the fields is J gene, D gene, clone size, V gene, CDR3 DNA, CDR3 protein. D genes are given only for firm matches. The size field is filled for only some rows; it gives once, few, many or a size class.

J: TRBJ2-2
D: TRBD1
size: -
V: TRBV11-3
DNA: TGTGCCAGCGGGGACAGGGGCACCGGGGAGCTGTTTTTT
CDR3: CASGDRGTGELFF

J: TRBJ2-1
D: -
size: -
V: TRBV10-1
DNA: TGCGCCAGCAGTGAGGTCAGGGCGTTCGGTGAGCAGTTCTTC
CDR3: CASSEVRAFGEQFF

J: TRBJ1-1
D: -
size: -
V: TRBV29-1
DNA: TGCAGCGCCGGAGACAGGAAAAACACTGAAGCTTTCTTT
CDR3: CSAGDRKNTEAFF

J: TRBJ2-7
D: -
size: -
V: TRBV6-6
DNA: TGTGCCAGCAGTTCCCCCGGGACGGCCTCCTACGAGCAGTACTTC
CDR3: CASSSPGTASYEQYF

J: TRBJ1-5
D: TRBD1
size: -
V: TRBV6-5
DNA: TGTGCCAGCAGTTCCGCCCAGGGGGCGCGCAATCAGCCCCAGCATTTT
CDR3: CASSSAQGARNQPQHF

J: TRBJ1-2
D: -
size: -
V: TRBV28
DNA: TGTGCCAGCAGTTTCACAGACCTGCTCCTTAACTATGGCTACACCTTC
CDR3: CASSFTDLLLNYGYTF

J: TRBJ1-1
D: -
size: -
V: TRBV10-2
DNA: TGCGCCAGCAGTGACCCCGGGAGGGAAGCTTTCTTT
CDR3: CASSDPGREAFF

J: TRBJ2-5
D: -
size: -
V: TRBV2
DNA: TGTGCCAGCAGTGAAGCCGGGAAGGGGACCCAGTACTTC
CDR3: CASSEAGKGTQYF

J: TRBJ1-2
D: TRBD1
size: -
V: TRBV28
DNA: TGTGCCAGCAGTGGCCTTGGGACAGGGGGCTTCTATGGCTACACCTTC
CDR3: CASSGLGTGGFYGYTF

J: TRBJ1-1
D: -
size: -
V: TRBV4-1
DNA: TGCGCCAGCAGCCAAGTCCCTTTGAACACTGAAGCTTTCTTT
CDR3: CASSQVPLNTEAFF

J: TRBJ2-5
D: -
size: once
V: TRBV9
DNA: TGTGCCAGCAGCACGATGGCGGGAGAGACCCAGTACTTC
CDR3: CASSTMAGETQYF

J: TRBJ1-6
D: -
size: -
V: TRBV5-1
DNA: TGCGCCAGCAGCTACGACTCCTATAATTCACCCCTCCACTTT
CDR3: CASSYDSYNSPLHF

J: TRBJ2-5
D: TRBD2
size: -
V: TRBV10-2
DNA: TGCGCCAGCAGTGGGACCGGGACTAGCGGAGACCAAGAGACCCAGTACTTC
CDR3: CASSGTGTSGDQETQYF

J: TRBJ2-1
D: -
size: -
V: TRBV7-3
DNA: TGTGCCAGCAGCTTATTAGGGCGGGTCGATTCCTACAATGAGCAGTTCTTC
CDR3: CASSLLGRVDSYNEQFF

J: TRBJ2-2
D: TRBD2
size: -
V: TRBV7-6
DNA: TGTGCCAGCAGCTTAGTTGGACTAGCGGTAAACACCGGGGAGCTGTTTTTT
CDR3: CASSLVGLAVNTGELFF

J: TRBJ2-4
D: -
size: -
V: TRBV19
DNA: TGTGCCAGTACCCGTATGTGGGGGACCAAAAACATTCAGTACTTC
CDR3: CASTRMWGTKNIQYF

J: TRBJ2-7
D: TRBD1
size: -
V: TRBV19
DNA: TGTGCCAGTTCTCGGACAGGGCAAAAATACGAGCAGTACTTC
CDR3: CASSRTGQKYEQYF

J: TRBJ1-6
D: -
size: -
V: TRBV5-1
DNA: TGCGCCAGCAGCTTGGGAGGGGTCAATTCACCCCTCCACTTT
CDR3: CASSLGGVNSPLHF

J: TRBJ1-1
D: TRBD1
size: few
V: TRBV30
DNA: TGTGCCTGGAGGGGGACAGGGGAAACTGAAGCTTTCTTT
CDR3: CAWRGTGETEAFF

J: TRBJ2-3
D: -
size: once
V: TRBV4-1
DNA: TGCGCCAGCAGCCATCTCCTGGGGCGGACTAAGGGCACAGATACGCAGTATTTT
CDR3: CASSHLLGRTKGTDTQYF

J: TRBJ2-5
D: TRBD2
size: -
V: TRBV2
DNA: TGTGCCAGCAGCCGACTAGCGGCCCAACGGGAGACCCAGTACTTC
CDR3: CASSRLAAQRETQYF

J: TRBJ2-3
D: -
size: -
V: TRBV5-1
DNA: TGCGCCAGCAGCTTTGGGGGGAGGACAGATACGCAGTATTTT
CDR3: CASSFGGRTDTQYF

J: TRBJ2-1
D: -
size: -
V: TRBV13
DNA: TGTGCCAGCAGCCCGGGACCAAGCGACAATGAGCAGTTCTTC
CDR3: CASSPGPSDNEQFF

J: TRBJ2-1
D: -
size: once
V: TRBV27
DNA: TGTGCCAGCAGTCGCGCGAATGAGCAGTTCTTC
CDR3: CASSRANEQFF

J: TRBJ2-3
D: -
size: once
V: TRBV5-1
DNA: TGCGCCAGCAGCTTGGACAGGGCAGATACGCAGTATTTT
CDR3: CASSLDRADTQYF

J: TRBJ2-1
D: -
size: -
V: TRBV27
DNA: TGTGCCAGCAGGGAACAGGGGAGGAATGAGCAGTTCTTC
CDR3: CASREQGRNEQFF

J: TRBJ2-5
D: -
size: -
V: TRBV19
DNA: TGTGCCAGTAGTATGCTCCCAGGATCTCCACAAGAGACCCAGTACTTC
CDR3: CASSMLPGSPQETQYF